The clone carrying this T cell receptor beta chain was seen many times. What it recognizes is unknown. V lost 5 bases and J lost 5, with 9 bases in between. The CDR3 contains 12 residues. CDR1 is LNHNV and CDR2 is YYDKDF in the germline V gene (reference sequence). This sample was included in a study of T-cell reconstitution after alpha-beta-depleted transplantation in children. TCRbeta library preparation incorporated unique molecular identifiers. TCRdb re-analysed the PCR reads in MiXCR, keeping a single row per CDR3 protein. Of approximately 240,000 distinct CDR3 sequences listed, approximately 11% are singletons. Study-level findings and limits: It was newly produced T cells that mostly accounted for T-cell counts and diversity one year after transplant. Alpha-beta T cells present about two months after transplant were reported to originate from several hundred expanded graft clones.

The receptor was derived from a child in the first two years of life with acute myeloid leukemia, due to receive a stem cell transplant. V is TRBV15 and J is TRBJ2-5; no clear D. Material: PBMCs, obtained before TCRalphabeta/CD19-depleted stem cell transplant. The CDR3 region has the DNA TGTGCCACCAGCCCAGGTTGGGAGACCCAGTACTTC. This encodes CATSPGWETQYF.